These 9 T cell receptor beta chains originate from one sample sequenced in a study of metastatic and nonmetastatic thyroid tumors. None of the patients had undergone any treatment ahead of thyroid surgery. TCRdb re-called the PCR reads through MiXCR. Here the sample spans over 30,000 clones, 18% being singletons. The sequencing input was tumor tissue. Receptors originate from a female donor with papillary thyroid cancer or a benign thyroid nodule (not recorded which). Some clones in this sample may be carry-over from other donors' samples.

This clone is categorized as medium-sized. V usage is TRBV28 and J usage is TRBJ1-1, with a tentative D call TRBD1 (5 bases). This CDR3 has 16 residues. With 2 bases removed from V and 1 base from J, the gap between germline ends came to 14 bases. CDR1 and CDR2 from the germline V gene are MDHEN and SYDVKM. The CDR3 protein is CASSLDTGGWNTEAFF. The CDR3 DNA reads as TGTGCCAGCAGTTTAGATACGGGGGGTTGGAACACTGAAGCTTTCTTT.

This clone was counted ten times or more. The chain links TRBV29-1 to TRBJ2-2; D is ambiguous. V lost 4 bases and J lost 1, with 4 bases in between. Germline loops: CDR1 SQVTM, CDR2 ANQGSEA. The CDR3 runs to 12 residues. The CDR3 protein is CSVVGNTGELFF. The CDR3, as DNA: TGCAGCGTTGTTGGGAACACCGGGGAGCTGTTTTTT.

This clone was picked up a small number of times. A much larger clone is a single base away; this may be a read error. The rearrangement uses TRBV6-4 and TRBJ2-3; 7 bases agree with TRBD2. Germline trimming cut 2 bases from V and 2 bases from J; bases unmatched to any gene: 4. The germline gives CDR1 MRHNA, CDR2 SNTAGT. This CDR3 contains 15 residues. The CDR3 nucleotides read TGTGCCAGCAGTGACGGTACTAGCGTCACAGATACGCAGTATTTT. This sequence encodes CASSDGTSVTDTQYF.

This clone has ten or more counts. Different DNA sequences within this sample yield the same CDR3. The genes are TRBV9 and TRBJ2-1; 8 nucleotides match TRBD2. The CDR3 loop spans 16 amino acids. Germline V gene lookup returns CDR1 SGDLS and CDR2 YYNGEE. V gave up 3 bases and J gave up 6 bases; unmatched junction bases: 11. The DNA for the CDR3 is TGTGCCAGCAGCGACAGGACTAGCCGAACTAGCAATGAGCAGTTCTTC. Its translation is CASSDRTSRTSNEQFF.

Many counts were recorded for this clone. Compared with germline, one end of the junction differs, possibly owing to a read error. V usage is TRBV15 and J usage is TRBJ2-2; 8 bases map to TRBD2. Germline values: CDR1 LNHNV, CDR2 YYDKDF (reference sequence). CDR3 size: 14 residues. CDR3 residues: CATSREGLAGSVVF. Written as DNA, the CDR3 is TGTGCCACCAGCAGAGAAGGCCTAGCGGGTAGCGTGGTTTTT.

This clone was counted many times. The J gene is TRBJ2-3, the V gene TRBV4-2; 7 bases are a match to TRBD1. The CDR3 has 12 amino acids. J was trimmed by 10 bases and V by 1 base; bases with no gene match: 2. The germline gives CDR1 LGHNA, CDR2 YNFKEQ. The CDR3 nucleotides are TGTGCCAGCAGCCAAGTGGGACAGCCGCAGTATTTT. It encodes CASSQVGQPQYF.

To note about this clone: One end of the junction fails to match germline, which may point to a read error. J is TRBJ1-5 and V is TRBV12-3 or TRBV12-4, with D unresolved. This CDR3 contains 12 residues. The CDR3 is CASTLSNQPHYF. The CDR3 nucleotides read TGTGCCAGCACCCTTAGCAATCAGCCCCATTATTTT.

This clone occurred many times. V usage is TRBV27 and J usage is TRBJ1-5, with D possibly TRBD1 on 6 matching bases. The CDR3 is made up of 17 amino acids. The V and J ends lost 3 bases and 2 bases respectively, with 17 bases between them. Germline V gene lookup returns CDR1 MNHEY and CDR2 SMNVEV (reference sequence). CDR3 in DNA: TGTGCCAGCAGTTTTACGGCCGGGACATTGGGCAATCAGCCCCAGCATTTT. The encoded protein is CASSFTAGTLGNQPQHF.

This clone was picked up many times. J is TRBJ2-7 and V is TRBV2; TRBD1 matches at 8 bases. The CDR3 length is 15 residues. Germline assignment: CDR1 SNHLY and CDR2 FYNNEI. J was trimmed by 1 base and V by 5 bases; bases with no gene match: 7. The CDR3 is CASSRDRWSSYEQYF. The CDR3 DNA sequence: TGTGCCAGCAGTAGGGACAGGTGGTCATCCTACGAGCAGTACTTC. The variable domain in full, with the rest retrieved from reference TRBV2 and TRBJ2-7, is EPEVTQTPSHQVTQMGQEVILRCVPISNHLYFYWYRQILGQKVEFLVSFYNNEISEKSEIFDDQFSVERPDGSNFTLKIRSTKLEDSAMYFCASSRDRWSSYEQYFGPGTRLTVT.